These T cell receptor beta chains were read from a single sample in a study of beta chain features in type 1 diabetes. The data were produced by immunoSEQ multiplex PCR, yet TCRdb's version contains in-frame clones alone and is incomplete. The repertoire holds around 40,000 clones, 51% seen once, with around 2.1% in the top ten. Sequencing was done on a sample of Tregs from blood. The receptors were gathered from a woman between 18 and 29 years old in good health. CDR3s include the opening cysteine and the closing phenylalanine or tryptophan. A D gene is named only where the DNA matches it firmly. The size field is filled for only some rows; it gives once, few, many or a size class.

-	-	TRBV7-2	TRBJ1-5	CTSDIGGGNQPQHF	TGTACCAGCGACATCGGTGGTGGCAATCAGCCCCAGCATTTT
few	TRBD1	TRBV6-5	TRBJ1-5	CASSSRQGANQPQHF	TGTGCCAGCAGTTCCCGACAGGGAGCGAATCAGCCCCAGCATTTT
-	TRBD1	TRBV5-1	TRBJ2-3	CASSPPVTGGTDTQYF	TGCGCCAGCAGCCCCCCCGTCACAGGGGGCACAGATACGCAGTATTTT
few	-	TRBV30	TRBJ1-1	CAWSVKWERLCF	TGTGCCTGGAGTGTAAAATGGGAGAGACTGTGTTTT
-	-	TRBV19	TRBJ1-5	CASSNPTTLGGNQPQHF	TGTGCCAGTAGTAACCCGACAACCTTAGGCGGCAATCAGCCCCAGCATTTT
-	TRBD2	TRBV29-1	TRBJ2-3	CSALAGGPADTQYF	TGCAGCGCTCTAGCGGGAGGGCCTGCAGATACGCAGTATTTT
-	TRBD1	TRBV27	TRBJ2-7	CASTSGQGLIKGNYEQYF	TGTGCCAGCACTTCGGGACAGGGTTTAATCAAAGGCAATTACGAGCAGTACTTC
-	TRBD1	TRBV13	TRBJ2-3	CASSSSGTGTDTQYF	TGTGCCAGCAGCTCCTCCGGGACAGGGACAGATACGCAGTATTTT
-	TRBD2	TRBV28	TRBJ2-1	CASSLNGGASGNNEQFF	TGTGCCAGCAGTTTAAACGGGGGGGCTAGCGGGAACAATGAGCAGTTCTTC
-	TRBD2	TRBV12-5	TRBJ2-7	CASGSGLENEQYF	TGTGCTAGTGGTTCTGGACTAGAAAACGAGCAGTACTTC
few	TRBD2	TRBV7-3	TRBJ2-1	CASSSAPPGGYNEQFF	TGTGCCAGCAGCTCAGCTCCCCCGGGGGGTTACAATGAGCAGTTCTTC
-	-	TRBV5-1	TRBJ2-3	CASSLQPGSTDTQYF	TGCGCCAGCAGCTTGCAACCGGGGAGCACAGATACGCAGTATTTT
few	TRBD2	TRBV18	TRBJ2-5	CASSPGLQETQYF	TGTGCCAGCTCACCGGGACTACAAGAGACCCAGTACTTC
-	TRBD2	TRBV7-2	TRBJ2-3	CASSTRTSGVDTQYF	TGTGCCAGCAGCACCCGGACTAGCGGGGTAGATACGCAGTATTTT
few	-	TRBV10-3	TRBJ2-7	CAIRVGQLSYEQYF	TGTGCCATCAGAGTAGGACAGCTGAGCTACGAGCAGTACTTC
-	-	TRBV6-5	TRBJ1-3	CASAKGFPSGNTIYF	TGTGCCAGCGCGAAGGGGTTCCCCTCTGGAAACACCATATATTTT
-	TRBD1	TRBV9	TRBJ2-2	CASSPQDRNIGELFF	TGTGCCAGCAGCCCTCAGGACAGGAACATCGGGGAGCTGTTTTTT
-	TRBD1	TRBV29-1	TRBJ1-4	CSVGQGRFNEKLFF	TGCAGCGTTGGACAGGGGCGTTTTAATGAAAAACTGTTTTTT
few	TRBD1	TRBV7-2	TRBJ1-1	CASSSDRGRVAEAFF	TGTGCCAGCAGCTCGGACAGGGGGCGAGTCGCTGAAGCTTTCTTT
medium-sized	TRBD2	TRBV28	TRBJ2-1	CASSSRGGRASGFF	TGTGCCAGCAGTTCCCGGGGCGGGAGGGCCTCTGGGTTCTTC
-	-	TRBV29-1	TRBJ1-1	CSDKKGGNTEAFF	TGCAGCGATAAGAAAGGGGGAAACACTGAAGCTTTCTTT
few	-	TRBV19	TRBJ1-5	CASSVSGVQPQHF	TGTGCCAGTAGTGTTTCAGGGGTTCAGCCCCAGCATTTT
-	TRBD1	TRBV18	TRBJ2-5	CASSFVTGAKETQYF	TGTGCCAGCTCATTTGTGACAGGGGCAAAGGAGACCCAGTACTTC
-	-	TRBV18	TRBJ2-7	CASSPDYGTYEQYF	TGTGCCAGCTCACCAGACTATGGGACCTACGAGCAGTACTTC
few	TRBD1	TRBV28	TRBJ1-2	CASYRTGRRGYGYTF	TGTGCCAGCTATCGGACAGGGCGAAGAGGCTATGGCTACACCTTC
-	-	TRBV28	TRBJ2-7	CASSLGQFYEQYF	TGTGCCAGCAGCCTCGGACAGTTCTACGAGCAGTACTTC
few	TRBD1	TRBV19	TRBJ2-2	CASSTSRTGRPGELFF	TGTGCCAGTAGTACCTCTCGGACAGGAAGACCCGGGGAGCTGTTTTTT
-	-	TRBV12-5	TRBJ2-5	CASGLAGVRETQYF	TGTGCTAGTGGTTTGGCGGGAGTTAGGGAGACCCAGTACTTC
few	-	TRBV9	TRBJ1-1	CASSVDTRNTEAFF	TGTGCCAGCAGCGTAGATACAAGGAACACTGAAGCTTTCTTT
few	TRBD1	TRBV15	TRBJ2-1	CATNSGDRFDNEQFF	TGTGCCACCAACTCGGGGGACAGGTTCGACAATGAGCAGTTCTTC
few	-	TRBV28	TRBJ2-1	CASSFQKSSYNEQFF	TGTGCCAGCAGTTTTCAAAAGAGCTCCTACAATGAGCAGTTCTTC
-	-	TRBV29-1	TRBJ2-1	CSVGRGNEQFF	TGCAGCGTTGGGCGAGGGAATGAGCAGTTCTTC
-	TRBD2	TRBV6-7	TRBJ2-3	CASRLAGGTQITDTQYF	TGTGCCAGCAGACTAGCGGGAGGAACTCAAATCACAGATACGCAGTATTTT
-	TRBD2	TRBV7-2	TRBJ2-1	CASSLGEGFYNEQFF	TGTGCCAGCAGCTTAGGGGAGGGGTTCTACAATGAGCAGTTCTTC
few	TRBD2	TRBV5-6	TRBJ2-5	CASSLALRERYQETQYF	TGTGCCAGCAGCTTGGCTCTGCGGGAGCGCTACCAAGAGACCCAGTACTTC
-	TRBD1	TRBV27	TRBJ1-2	CASRGPQGAHGYTF	TGTGCCAGCAGGGGGCCCCAGGGGGCGCATGGCTACACCTTC
-	-	TRBV27	TRBJ2-7	CASSLTGSSYEQYF	TGTGCCAGCAGTTTAACAGGTAGCTCCTACGAGCAGTACTTC
-	-	TRBV5-1	TRBJ2-7	CASSPNAGAVYEQYF	TGCGCCAGCAGCCCTAATGCAGGGGCGGTATACGAGCAGTACTTC
few	-	TRBV18	TRBJ1-3	CASSPQGNTIYF	TGTGCCAGCTCCCCCCAGGGAAACACCATATATTTT
-	TRBD1	TRBV2	TRBJ2-7	CASSYYRGYEQYF	TGTGCCAGCAGTTACTACAGGGGCTACGAGCAGTACTTC
-	-	TRBV7-8	TRBJ2-5	CASSLSPQGMRETQYF	TGTGCCAGCAGCTTAAGTCCGCAGGGAATGCGGGAGACCCAGTACTTC
-	-	TRBV19	TRBJ2-1	CASSRREGYEQFF	TGTGCCAGTAGTCGCCGGGAAGGTTATGAGCAGTTCTTC
few	-	TRBV7-2	TRBJ2-1	CASSQDSYNEQFF	TGTGCCAGCAGCCAGGACTCCTACAATGAGCAGTTCTTC
-	TRBD1	TRBV2	TRBJ2-7	CASGTGTEQYF	TGTGCCAGCGGGACAGGGACCGAGCAGTACTTC
-	TRBD2	TRBV10-3	TRBJ2-3	CAISQGVGLARSHTQYF	TGTGCCATCTCCCAGGGCGTGGGACTAGCGAGGAGTCATACGCAGTATTTT
-	-	TRBV28	TRBJ1-2	CASAQGNYGYTF	TGTGCCAGCGCCCAGGGGAACTATGGCTACACCTTC
-	-	TRBV4-2	TRBJ2-2	CASSQDSGPGELFF	TGTGCCAGCAGCCAAGACTCAGGGCCCGGGGAGCTGTTTTTT
-	TRBD1	TRBV18	TRBJ1-2	CASSPDRDVGYTF	TGTGCCAGCTCACCAGACAGGGATGTTGGCTACACCTTC
-	TRBD1	TRBV6-6	TRBJ1-3	CASSYSGQALGNTIYF	TGTGCCAGCAGTTACTCGGGACAGGCACTGGGAAACACCATATATTTT
few	TRBD1	TRBV6-1	TRBJ2-5	CASRGQFQETQYF	TGTGCCAGCAGGGGACAGTTCCAAGAGACCCAGTACTTC
few	TRBD2	TRBV28	TRBJ2-3	CASSLAGAFSTDTQYF	TGTGCCAGCAGTTTAGCGGGAGCCTTTAGCACAGATACGCAGTATTTT
-	-	TRBV6-4	TRBJ1-5	CASSEGRNQPQHF	TGTGCCAGCAGTGAGGGGAGGAATCAGCCCCAGCATTTT
-	-	TRBV5-1	TRBJ2-4	CASSLSTSNTNIQYF	TGCGCCAGCAGCTTGTCGACATCGAATACAAACATTCAGTACTTC
-	-	TRBV7-8	TRBJ1-5	CASSPQWGRYSNQPQHF	TGTGCCAGCAGCCCCCAGTGGGGGCGGTATAGCAATCAGCCCCAGCATTTT
-	TRBD1	TRBV7-7	TRBJ2-2	CASSAGQGPGTGELFF	TGTGCTAGCAGCGCCGGACAGGGGCCAGGCACCGGGGAGCTGTTTTTT
-	-	TRBV7-9	TRBJ1-4	CASSLREKLFF	TGTGCCAGCAGCTTGAGGGAAAAACTGTTTTTT